Listed here are 30 T cell receptor beta chains from one sample, sequenced in a study of shared clonotypes between healthy human individuals. Produced via immunoSEQ multiplex PCR; TCRdb's table is partial and in-frame only. The sample lists some 490,000 clones, approximately 81% seen once, with approximately 11% in the top ten. Sequencing was performed on PBMCs. All receptors come from a woman in her forties in good health. Some clones in this sample may be carry-over from other donors' samples.

This clone was seen only once. The chain joins TRBV7-8 to TRBJ2-2, with D possibly being TRBD2 (6 bases). Germline loops: CDR1 SGHVS, CDR2 FQNEAQ. Trimming shortened V by 1 base and J by 2 bases, and 11 bases separated the two germline ends. The CDR3 has 16 amino acids. The chain's CDR3 is CASSLGRARNTGELFF. The CDR3 DNA sequence: TGTGCCAGCAGCTTAGGGAGGGCCCGAAACACCGGGGAGCTGTTTTTT.

This clone was seen once. Since a far larger clone is one base different, this is likely a read error. Other DNA sequences in the sample encode the same CDR3. The chain employs TRBV18 and TRBJ2-3; TRBD2 aligns across 10 bases. Germline V gives CDR1 KGHSH, CDR2 LQKENI. The junction had 12 bases not matched to a gene; V was cut back by 6 bases and J by 6 bases. This CDR3 has 16 residues. This chain's CDR3 is CASSRTSGTIGDTQYF. DNA of the CDR3: TGTGCCAGCTCGCGTACTAGCGGGACGATTGGGGATACGCAGTATTTT.

The genes are TRBV11-2 and TRBJ1-3; no clear D. Trimming took off 4 bases at V and 4 bases at J, with 11 bases between the two ends. Germline assignment: CDR1 SGHAT and CDR2 FQNNGV. This CDR3 spans 14 amino acids. CDR3 sequence reads: CASSSPRTGNTIYF. The CDR3 nucleotides are TGTGCCAGCAGCTCTCCCCGGACGGGAAACACCATATATTTT.

This clone was found a few times. The chain uses TRBV30 and TRBJ2-2; TRBD2 might be the D (7 bases). The CDR3 length is 19 residues. The germline gives CDR1 GTSNPN, CDR2 SVGIG (reference sequence). V lost 4 bases, J lost 1 base, and 25 bases lay in between. The DNA for the CDR3 is TGTGCCTGGATAGGCCTGGGGGGCAGGCTAGCGGAGAACACCGGGGAGCTGTTTTTT. As protein: CAWIGLGGRLAENTGELFF. Full variable domain (outside the CDR3, taken from reference TRBV30 and TRBJ2-2): SQTIHQWPATLVQPVGSPLSLECTVEGTSNPNLYWYRQAAGRGLQLLFYSVGIGQISSEVPQNLSASRPQDRQFILSSKKLLLSDSGFYLCAWIGLGGRLAENTGELFFGEGSRLTVL.

This clone was recorded at least ten times. The genes are TRBV4-2 and TRBJ2-5, with D perhaps TRBD1 (6 bases). The last part of the DNA fits TRBJ2-7 better; the J call may be wrong. The CDR3 totals 15 residues. Germline V lookup: CDR1 LGHNA, CDR2 YNFKEQ. The CDR3 sequence is CASSQTQGSSYEQYF. CDR3 DNA sequence: TGTGCCAGCAGCCAAACCCAGGGGAGCTCCTACGAGCAGTACTTC.

The J gene is TRBJ2-5, the V gene TRBV6-6; a weak D match, TRBD1 (5 bases). In germline, CDR1 is MNHNY, CDR2 SVGAGI (reference sequence). Trimming left V 6 bases short and J 3 bases short, with 14 bases between. CDR3 length: 14 residues. The DNA for the CDR3 is TGTGCCAGCAGGGTACAGGCTTGGGAAGAGACCCAGTACTTC. Protein sequence: CASRVQAWEETQYF.

This clone was picked up a small number of times. A read error is likely here: a far larger clone is one base away. The conserved final phenylalanine or tryptophan is absent from the CDR3, which likely points to a read error. The chain employs TRBV15 and TRBJ2-7; 9 bases map to TRBD1. V lost 0 bases, J lost 2 bases, and 8 bases stayed unmatched. CDR3 length equals 17 residues. The V gene's germline CDR1 is LNHNV and CDR2 YYDKDF (reference sequence). In DNA form, the CDR3 reads TGTGCCACCAGCAGAGATCTCATCGGACAGGGGACCTACGAGCAGTACTTA. This encodes CATSRDLIGQGTYEQYL.

This chain joins TRBV5-6 and TRBJ1-2; 8 bases match TRBD1. V lost 3 bases and J lost 6; bases outside the gene matches: 4. This CDR3 has 13 residues. Germline-derived CDR1 and CDR2 are SGHDT and YYEEEE. The CDR3 DNA reads TGTGCCAGCAGCTCAGGGGGCGTCAATGGCTACACCTTC. It encodes CASSSGGVNGYTF. Combining the CDR3 with reference TRBV5-6 and TRBJ1-2 gives the whole variable domain DAGVTQSPTHLIKTRGQQVTLRCSPKSGHDTVSWYQQALGQGPQFIFQYYEEEERQRGNFPDRFSGHQFPNYSSELNVNALLLGDSALYLCASSSGGVNGYTFGSGTRLTVV.

This clone is a singleton in its sample. V and J are TRBV28 and TRBJ2-7; D may correspond to TRBD1 or TRBD2 (6 bases each). Trimming removed 3 bases at V and 8 bases at J, with 23 bases between. Germline CDR1 reads MDHEN; CDR2 reads SYDVKM. This CDR3 has 16 residues. CDR3 DNA sequence: TGTGCCAGCAGTTTGTCCGCAGAGAGGGGGGCTTATAAGCAGTACTTC. It encodes CASSLSAERGAYKQYF.

On this clone: With only one base between it and a far larger clone, this is likely a read error. Distinct nucleotide sequences in the sample also encode this CDR3. The V call is TRBV7-3, the J call TRBJ2-6; no firm D call. V was shortened by 7 bases and J by 4 bases, with 8 bases between the two germline ends. The CDR3 is made up of 13 amino acids. The germline CDR1 and CDR2 sequences are SGHTA and FQGTGA. The CDR3 region is CASKSAGANVLTF. The CDR3 DNA reads as TGTGCCAGCAAGTCGGCGGGGGCCAACGTCCTGACTTTC.

The genes are TRBV7-3 and TRBJ2-3; weak D call: TRBD2 (6 bases). Trimming shortened V by 2 bases and J by 5 bases, and 11 bases separated the two germline ends. The CDR3 has 14 amino acids. From germline, CDR1 is SGHTA and CDR2 FQGTGA. As DNA, the CDR3 is TGTGCCAGCAGCTTATACAGGAGGGGAGATACGCAGTATTTT. Translating it yields CASSLYRRGDTQYF.

V and J are TRBV27 and TRBJ2-5; 9 nucleotides line up with TRBD2. V trimming: 1 base; J trimming: 5 bases; junction bases outside the gene matches: 8. The germline V gene has CDR1 MNHEY and CDR2 SMNVEV (reference sequence). The CDR3 is made up of 16 amino acids. The CDR3 reads CASSLFPGLAKETQYF. DNA of the CDR3: TGTGCCAGCAGTTTATTCCCGGGACTAGCCAAGGAGACCCAGTACTTC.

As to this clone: A read error is the likely source, as a far larger clone sits one nucleotide away. The rearrangement uses TRBV5-4 and TRBJ2-7; TRBD2 matches 10 bases. The CDR3 contains 17 residues. Germline-derived CDR1 and CDR2 are SGHNT and YYREEE (reference sequence). The CDR3 sequence: CASSRGGASGSHYEQCF. In DNA, the CDR3 is TGTGCCAGCAGCCGGGGCGGGGCTAGCGGGAGCCATTACGAGCAGTGCTTC. The variable domain in full, completed from reference TRBV5-4 and TRBJ2-7, reads ETGVTQSPTHLIKTRGQQVTLRCSSQSGHNTVSWYQQALGQGPQFIFQYYREEENGRGNFPPRFSGLQFPNYSSELNVNALELDDSALYLCASSRGGASGSHYEQCFGPGTRLTVT.

The sample holds one count of this clone. This chain joins TRBV2 and TRBJ2-2, with TRBD2 identical over 10 bases. Germline loops: CDR1 SNHLY, CDR2 FYNNEI. This CDR3 region has 15 residues. The trim removed 5 bases at V and 7 bases at J, leaving 7 bases unmatched. The CDR3 sequence is CASSFLAGAVGELFF. The CDR3 DNA reads TGTGCCAGCAGTTTTCTAGCGGGAGCTGTCGGGGAGCTGTTTTTT.

The rearrangement uses TRBV29-1 and TRBJ1-1; D unclear. Trimming pared 7 bases from V and 1 base from J, leaving 16 bases between. CDR1 and CDR2 (germline): SQVTM, ANQGSEA. This CDR3 spans 14 amino acids. The chain's CDR3 is CSALADGRNTEAFF. The DNA of the CDR3 is TGCAGCGCCCTGGCGGACGGACGGAACACTGAAGCTTTCTTT.

This clone was recorded only once. A read error is likely here: a far larger clone is one base away. Other DNA sequences in this sample translate to the same CDR3. The rearrangement joins TRBV27 to TRBJ2-7; TRBD2 agrees at 7 bases. CDR1 is MNHEY, CDR2 SMNVEV, per germline (reference sequence). The CDR3 loop spans 18 amino acids. Here the CDR3 reads CASSALPQLALSSYEQYF. CDR3 bases: TGTGCTAGCAGTGCCCTACCCCAACTAGCGCTAAGCTCCTACGAGCAGTACTTC.

Of note for this clone: Within the sample, other DNA sequences also encode this same CDR3. This sequence joins TRBV5-6 and TRBJ2-7; D gene uncertain. This CDR3 region has 13 residues. Germline CDR1 is SGHDT and CDR2 is YYEEEE. Trimming removed 0 bases from V and 4 bases from J, with 8 bases in between. The CDR3 region has the DNA TGTGCCAGCAGCTTGGAGCGAAGTTACGAGCAGTACTTC. Translated: CASSLERSYEQYF.

This sequence joins TRBV20-1 and TRBJ2-3; the D is unclear. CDR3 size: 11 residues. V gave up 5 bases and J gave up 9 bases, with 12 bases separating them. Germline V gene data show CDR1 as DFQATT and CDR2 as SNEGSKA (reference sequence). This CDR3 reads CSAPLIATQYF. The CDR3 nucleotides are TGCAGTGCTCCCCTTATTGCCACGCAGTATTTT.

This chain uses TRBV18 with TRBJ1-3; D not resolved. Germline assignment: CDR1 KGHSH and CDR2 LQKENI. The ends were cut back, 2 bases at V and 4 bases at J, with 3 bases in the middle. The CDR3 covers 12 residues. This CDR3 reads CASSPEGNTIYF. CDR3 in DNA: TGTGCCAGCTCACCAGAAGGAAACACCATATATTTT.

Worth noting for this clone: With a far larger clone one base away, a read error is the likely cause. The rearrangement joins TRBV6-1 to TRBJ2-7; D ambiguous. The germline V gene encodes CDR1 MNHNS and CDR2 SASEGT. The V end was cut by 2 bases, the J end by 2 bases, with 7 bases between. CDR3 length: 13 residues. The CDR3 coding sequence is TGTGCCAGCAGTGAAAGGCAGACCTACGAGCAGTACTTC. Translated: CASSERQTYEQYF.

CDR3 in amino acids: CAWSSIGTRIEKLFF. Here the CDR3 DNA reads TGTGCCTGGAGTTCCATTGGGACCAGGATTGAAAAACTGTTTTTT. The rearrangement uses TRBV30 and TRBJ1-4; weak D call: TRBD1 (5 bases). Germline V CDR1 and CDR2: GTSNPN, SVGIG (reference sequence). The CDR3 length is 15 residues. The V and J ends lost 2 bases and 7 bases respectively, with 17 bases between them.

As for this clone: The same CDR3 can be traced to other DNA sequences in this sample. CDR3 protein: CASSLGQGAYGYTF. For the CDR3, the DNA is TGTGCCAGCAGTTTAGGACAGGGGGCGTATGGCTACACCTTC. The chain employs TRBV7-3 and TRBJ1-2, with TRBD1 matching 11 bases. Germline CDR1 and CDR2: SGHTA and FQGTGA. The length of the CDR3 is 14 residues. The V and J ends lost 6 bases and 5 bases, in that order; junction bases with no gene match: 5.

This rearrangement joins TRBV5-1 to TRBJ2-2, with unresolved D. V lost 2 bases and J lost 2, with 7 bases in between. Germline V gene data show CDR1 as SGHRS and CDR2 as YFSETQ. This CDR3 comprises 14 residues. The CDR3 sequence is CASSFAINTGELFF. The DNA for the CDR3 is TGCGCCAGCAGCTTTGCTATTAACACCGGGGAGCTGTTTTTT.

Worth noting for this clone: This likely came from a read error, as a far larger clone is one base away. This sequence joins TRBV7-3 and TRBJ2-2, with 10 positions matching TRBD1. The length of the CDR3 is 15 residues. Germline CDR1 reads SGHTA; CDR2 reads FQGTGA. In nucleotides, the CDR3 is TGTACCAGCAGCTTCGTCGGGACAGGGGCCGGGGAGCTGTTTTTT. Translation gives CTSSFVGTGAGELFF.

The chain has TRBV6-1 and TRBJ2-2; 9 bases line up with TRBD2. The CDR3 spans 15 residues. Losses at the gene ends were 6 bases for V and 1 base for J; bases not matched to a gene: 3. The V gene's germline CDR1 is MNHNS and CDR2 SASEGT. The CDR3 DNA sequence: TGTGCCAGCAGCCGACTAGCGGAGAACACCGGGGAGCTGTTTTTT. Protein product: CASSRLAENTGELFF.

A few counts support this clone. This is likely an artifact of a read error, given a far larger clone one base away. This chain connects TRBV4-3 to TRBJ2-2; D not certain. The germline CDR1 and CDR2 sequences are LGHNA and YSLEER. The CDR3 has 16 amino acids. The V gene lost 0 bases and the J gene lost 5 bases, with 13 bases spanning the gap. CDR3 amino acids: CASSQDVGGDTGELFF. CDR3 nucleotide sequence: TGCGCCAGCAGCCAAGATGTTGGTGGAGATACCGGGGAGCTGTTTTTT.

The genes are TRBV7-2 and TRBJ2-1, with D possibly TRBD1 on 6 matching bases. The CDR3 length is 16 residues. Germline CDR1 SGHTA, CDR2 FQGNSA. Between the trimmed V and J ends, which lost 1 base and 8 bases, there was a span of 18 bases. The CDR3 loop is CASSLDLRAGADEQFF. The DNA for the CDR3 is TGTGCCAGCAGCTTAGATCTCCGCGCAGGGGCGGATGAGCAGTTCTTC.

The rearrangement links TRBV21-1 to TRBJ1-1; the DNA was not compared with TRBD1, the D call given in the table. TRBV21-1 is a pseudogene locus. CDR3 length equals 20 residues. The CDR3 sequence: CASSKYYPSRDRVMHTEAFF. As DNA, the CDR3 is TGTGCCAGCAGCAAATATTACCCCTCCCGGGACAGGGTTATGCACACTGAAGCTTTCTTT.

On this clone: With a far larger clone one base away, a read error is the likely cause. The gene calls are TRBV29-1 and TRBJ1-3, with D possibly being TRBD1 (6 bases). The CDR3 has 14 residues. V was clipped by 7 bases and J by 3 bases, with 16 bases between them. Germline values: CDR1 SQVTM, CDR2 ANQGSEA. The CDR3 DNA sequence: TGCAGCGCCTCAACAGGGTGCAGTGGAAACACCATATATTTT. Its protein product is CSASTGCSGNTIYF.

This clone has a count of ten or more. The V call is TRBV19, the J call TRBJ2-5; TRBD2 is a possible D gene (8 bases). Trimming cost V 2 bases and J 2 bases, with 12 bases left between them. The CDR3 is 15 amino acids. The germline CDR1 and CDR2 sequences are LNHDA and SQIVND (reference sequence). The chain's CDR3 is CASSISGGQQETQYF. As DNA, the CDR3 is TGTGCCAGTAGTATAAGCGGGGGACAGCAAGAGACCCAGTACTTC.